This section outlines one TCR beta chain sequence together with its context. The target antigen is unknown. This sample is drawn from a study of CD8+ T cells in alopecia areata. Study-level information: The drug, oral tofacitinib, was given to treated patients at 5 to 10 mg twice daily.

V gave up 3 bases and J gave up 1 base; unmatched junction bases: 18. There are 20 residues in the CDR3. CDR1 and CDR2 (germline): LNHDA, SQIVND (reference sequence). Study-wide points: Scalp clonality and expanded CD8+ clones among the top 100 were significantly decreased by tofacitinib.

RNA extraction was followed by reverse transcription into cDNA, which acted as the sequencing template. Sequencing used immunoSEQ multiplex PCR; TCRdb keeps in-frame clones, though not all of them. Of 80,000 or so clones in the sample, around 66% were seen once. Treatment defined: oral pan-JAK inhibitor, 5-10 mg twice daily. Separation by sorting yielded CD4+ and CD8+ T cells from PBMCs. The sequenced sample was CD8+ T cells sorted from blood, obtained at week 24, from a patient treated with tofacitinib. V gene TRBV19 combines with J gene TRBJ1-1; TRBD1 agrees at 9 bases. The receptor's source is a human donor with alopecia areata. The DNA for the CDR3 is TGTGCCAGTAGTATTCGGCTTTTGGGACAGGGCGGTTCGAAGAACACTGAAGCTTTCTTT. Amino acid sequence: CASSIRLLGQGGSKNTEAFF.